This T cell receptor (beta chain) was captured in a study of T cells in Graves' hyperthyroidism and ophthalmopathy. The germline V and J ends were trimmed by 3 bases and 6 bases, with 2 bases remaining between them. The CDR3 is made up of 9 amino acids. Germline V CDR1 and CDR2: SQVTM, ANQGSEA. Study-wide points: Among clonotypes expanded in thyroid above 0.001, most were also found in blood.

Diagnostic assessment was based on clinical symptoms, serum thyroxine and TRAb, thyroid ultrasound and orbital computed tomography. PBMCs were sourced from roughly 9.1 ml fresh peripheral blood. TCR beta CDR3 region amplification was performed from RNA transcripts. Researchers ran a first-round RT-PCR on the TCR CDR3 using the HTBI primer set. One entry per CDR3 protein results from TCRdb running MiXCR on the multiplex PCR reads. Of 600,000 to 650,000 distinct CDR3 sequences listed, 15% to 20% are singletons. This clonotype was seen at least ten times. Its antigen is unknown. The sample taken for sequencing was blood. This sequence was found in a woman in her 30s with Graves' hyperthyroidism. The chain has TRBV29-1 and TRBJ1-2; D remains unclear. The CDR3 nucleotides read TGCAGCGTTGATCATGGCTACACCTTC. Translation: CSVDHGYTF.